This is a list of T cell receptor beta chains from one sample in a study of T cell repertoires in cytomegalovirus infection. No antigen has been identified for these receptors. TCRdb ran MiXCR on the reads and lists one entry per CDR3 protein. Found here are approximately 1,000,000 distinct CDR3 sequences, approximately 31% of them singletons; the top ten hold roughly 13%. Source: cultured CD8+ T cells from PBMCs, taken from culture after CMV antigen stimulation. Source of these receptors: a human donor in good health (CMV status not recorded). Some clones in this sample may be carry-over from other donors' samples. CDR3s include the opening cysteine and the closing phenylalanine or tryptophan. A D gene is named only where the DNA matches it firmly. Size is stated for part of the rows, as once, few or many counts, or as a class when the clone is expanded.

D,J,size,V,CDR3,DNA
-,TRBJ1-2,-,TRBV28,CASSIWGGAYGYTF,TGTGCCAGCAGCATTTGGGGGGGAGCCTATGGCTACACCTTC
-,TRBJ1-1,few,TRBV7-6,CASSLKEGREAFF,TGTGCCAGCAGCTTAAAGGAGGGGCGGGAAGCTTTCTTT
TRBD1,TRBJ2-5,-,TRBV19,CASAGTGVETQYF,TGTGCCAGCGCCGGGACAGGGGTGGAGACCCAGTACTTC
-,TRBJ2-4,few,TRBV4-1,CASSQAGTPNIQYF,TGCGCCAGCAGCCAAGCCGGGACACCTAACATTCAGTACTTC
TRBD2,TRBJ2-5,many,TRBV12-3/TRBV12-4,CASSLELPSGGRPIGTQYF,TGTGCCAGCAGTTTAGAGCTGCCTAGCGGGGGGCGCCCAATTGGGACCCAGTACTTC
TRBD1,TRBJ1-2,few,TRBV5-4,CASSPDRDSPFNYGYTF,TGTGCCAGCAGCCCCGACCGGGACAGCCCATTTAACTATGGCTACACCTTC
TRBD1,TRBJ2-1,-,TRBV6-2/TRBV6-3,CASSSRTGGDERAWGIEQFF,TGTGCCAGCAGTTCCAGGACAGGGGGCGACGAGAGAGCATGGGGGATTGAGCAGTTCTTC
-,TRBJ1-1,-,TRBV4-3,CASSQARELNTEAFF,TGCGCCAGCAGCCAAGCTAGAGAACTCAACACTGAAGCTTTCTTT
-,TRBJ2-7,few,TRBV4-1,CASSPQWGPQGNEQYF,TGCGCCAGCAGCCCCCAATGGGGACCGCAGGGGAACGAGCAGTACTTC
-,TRBJ1-5,many,TRBV6-1,CASSKRSAVVQPQHF,TGTGCCAGCAGCAAGAGGAGTGCGGTGGTTCAGCCCCAGCATTTT
-,TRBJ2-2,many,TRBV7-8,CASSLGATRTGELFF,TGTGCCAGCAGCTTAGGAGCTACGCGGACCGGGGAGCTGTTTTTT
TRBD1,TRBJ2-3,few,TRBV6-5,CASSYSPHPGGGTDTQYF,TGTGCCAGCAGTTACTCCCCCCACCCAGGGGGAGGCACAGATACGCAGTATTTT
-,TRBJ1-2,few,TRBV4-1,CASSQPGADYGYTF,TGCGCCAGCAGCCAACCAGGGGCGGACTATGGCTACACCTTC
-,TRBJ1-1,once,TRBV14,CASSLFSPGDTEAFF,TGTGCCAGCAGCCTCTTTTCGCCGGGAGATACTGAAGCTTTCTTT
TRBD1,TRBJ2-1,few,TRBV28,CASSATGDYNEQFF,TGTGCCAGCAGTGCGACAGGGGACTACAATGAGCAGTTCTTC
-,TRBJ2-1,few,TRBV7-3,CASSLTGGVNNEQFF,TGTGCCAGCAGCTTAACAGGGGGAGTAAACAATGAGCAGTTCTTC
-,TRBJ2-2,-,TRBV12-3/TRBV12-4,CSSSHLSRATGELFF,TGTTCCAGCAGCCATCTATCACGAGCCACCGGGGAGCTGTTTTTT
TRBD1,TRBJ1-1,-,TRBV7-9,CASSTPGGENTEAFF,TGTGCCAGCAGCACCCCAGGGGGGGAGAACACTGAAGCTTTCTTT
TRBD1,TRBJ2-7,many,TRBV7-8,CASSLEVRGYEQYF,TGTGCCAGCAGCTTAGAGGTCAGGGGGTACGAGCAGTACTTC
-,TRBJ2-1,many,TRBV12-5,CASGGPRTNEQFF,TGTGCTAGTGGGGGACCCCGCACCAATGAGCAGTTCTTC
TRBD2,TRBJ2-1,few,TRBV10-3,CAISDREGLDEQFF,TGTGCCATCAGTGATAGGGAGGGGTTGGATGAGCAGTTCTTC
-,TRBJ2-1,few,TRBV6-5,CASSYSSGSYSYNEQFF,TGTGCCAGCAGTTACTCGAGCGGCAGTTACTCCTACAATGAGCAGTTCTTC
TRBD1,TRBJ2-6,few,TRBV7-9,CASSSQGASSGANVLTF,TGTGCCAGCAGCTCGCAGGGGGCTAGCTCTGGGGCCAACGTCCTGACTTTC
-,TRBJ1-5,-,TRBV6-5,CASSYSGVHQPQHF,TGTGCCAGCAGTTACTCCGGGGTTCATCAGCCCCAGCATTTT
-,TRBJ1-6,few,TRBV27,CASSPARPSSYNSPLHF,TGTGCCAGCAGTCCCGCGAGGCCTAGCTCCTATAATTCACCCCTCCACTTT
-,TRBJ1-2,-,TRBV7-4,CASSLDMDNYGYTF,TGTGCCAGCAGCTTAGACATGGATAACTATGGCTACACCTTC
TRBD2,TRBJ2-7,few,TRBV6-6,CASSHGGGGYEQYF,TGTGCCAGCAGCCACGGGGGGGGTGGCTACGAGCAGTACTTC
-,TRBJ2-2,many,TRBV10-3,CAILSVGELFF,TGTGCCATCCTGAGCGTCGGGGAGCTGTTTTTT
TRBD2,TRBJ2-1,few,TRBV20-1,CSARMSGGPFNEQFF,TGCAGTGCTAGAATGTCGGGGGGGCCGTTTAATGAGCAGTTCTTC
TRBD2,TRBJ2-7,few,TRBV7-6,CASSLLWGGEGGEQYF,TGTGCCAGCAGCCTTCTTTGGGGGGGGGAGGGAGGTGAGCAGTACTTC
-,TRBJ2-3,-,TRBV3-1,CASSQGLVMGRTITDTQYF,TGTGCCAGCAGCCAAGGCTTGGTTATGGGGAGGACGATCACAGATACGCAGTATTTT
-,TRBJ1-1,once,TRBV14,CASSPFLAEAFF,TGTGCCAGCAGCCCGTTTTTAGCTGAAGCTTTCTTT
-,TRBJ2-2,-,TRBV7-6,CASRISRGANTGELFF,TGTGCCAGCAGAATCTCACGTGGGGCGAACACCGGGGAGCTGTTTTTT
-,TRBJ1-5,many,TRBV7-8,CASSLPARATVVKQPQHF,TGTGCCAGCAGCTTGCCCGCCCGAGCCACGGTGGTGAAGCAGCCCCAGCATTTT
-,TRBJ1-5,-,TRBV4-1,CASSPSQGGNQPQHF,TGCGCCAGCAGCCCCAGCCAAGGGGGCAATCAGCCCCAGCATTTT
-,TRBJ1-1,-,TRBV7-9,CASGGAFDTEAFF,TGTGCCAGCGGGGGGGCTTTTGACACTGAAGCTTTCTTT
-,TRBJ1-2,few,TRBV27,CASGRGHYGYTF,TGTGCCAGCGGAAGGGGCCACTATGGCTACACCTTC
-,TRBJ2-5,-,TRBV20-1,CSARKGGDALETQYF,TGCAGTGCTAGAAAAGGGGGAGACGCCCTAGAGACCCAGTACTTC
TRBD1,TRBJ2-1,many,TRBV7-2,CASSRTGDYNEQFF,TGTGCCAGCAGCCGGACAGGGGACTACAATGAGCAGTTCTTC
-,TRBJ1-2,few,TRBV5-4,CASSLNGDNYGYTF,TGTGCCAGCAGCTTGAACGGGGATAACTATGGCTACACCTTC
TRBD2,TRBJ2-3,many,TRBV7-9,CASSSLTSGGALADTQYF,TGTGCCAGCAGCTCGCTGACTAGCGGGGGGGCATTGGCAGATACGCAGTATTTT
-,TRBJ2-7,-,TRBV5-6,CASRLGPRADPYEQYF,TGTGCCAGCAGGCTCGGCCCTCGGGCGGACCCCTACGAGCAGTACTTC
-,TRBJ2-3,few,TRBV6-6,CASIPRESTDTQYF,TGTGCCAGCATCCCCAGGGAGAGCACAGATACGCAGTATTTT
TRBD1,TRBJ2-7,-,TRBV27,CASRYRGPYEQYF,TGTGCCAGCAGGTACAGGGGCCCATACGAGCAGTACTTC
-,TRBJ2-7,many,TRBV12-3/TRBV12-4,CASRTDSYEQYF,TGTGCCAGCAGAACAGACTCCTACGAGCAGTACTTC
TRBD1,TRBJ1-1,-,TRBV2,CASSGGDRALEAFF,TGTGCCAGCAGTGGGGGGGACAGGGCTCTCGAAGCTTTCTTT
TRBD1,TRBJ2-1,few,TRBV24-1,CATKGDRVSDEQFF,TGTGCCACCAAAGGGGACAGGGTCTCCGATGAGCAGTTCTTC
-,TRBJ1-2,-,TRBV6-2/TRBV6-3,CASSYSVTGRPYGYTF,TGTGCCAGCAGTTACTCCGTTACAGGGCGCCCCTATGGCTACACCTTC
-,TRBJ2-1,-,TRBV4-2,CASSQVQLGASYNEQFF,TGTGCCAGCAGCCAAGTTCAACTCGGGGCCTCCTACAATGAGCAGTTCTTC
TRBD1,TRBJ2-1,-,TRBV10-1,CASSEQGQVWNEQFF,TGCGCCAGCAGTGAACAGGGACAGGTTTGGAATGAGCAGTTCTTC
-,TRBJ2-5,few,TRBV7-9,CATEEETQYF,TGTGCCACCGAGGAAGAGACCCAGTACTTC
-,TRBJ1-1,-,TRBV7-9,CASSLGSSNEAFF,TGTGCCAGCAGCTTAGGTTCATCCAATGAAGCTTTCTTT
-,TRBJ2-1,few,TRBV6-8,CASSDEQFF,TGTGCCAGCTCAGATGAGCAGTTCTTC
-,TRBJ2-7,-,TRBV4-3,CASSQEDDSYLNFYEQYF,TGCGCCAGCAGCCAAGAGGATGACAGTTACCTGAATTTCTACGAGCAGTACTTC
-,TRBJ2-4,many,TRBV7-9,CASSSPGRLAKNIQYF,TGTGCCAGCAGCTCCCCGGGACGGCTAGCCAAAAACATTCAGTACTTC
-,TRBJ1-1,-,TRBV27,CVSSLGGENTEAFF,TGTGTCAGCAGTTTAGGTGGGGAGAACACTGAAGCTTTCTTT
TRBD2,TRBJ2-1,-,TRBV10-3,CTISDDRLAGYNEQFF,TGTACCATCAGTGATGATAGACTAGCGGGTTACAATGAGCAGTTCTTC
-,TRBJ1-2,few,TRBV6-2/TRBV6-3,CASSYGRTGGYYGYTF,TGTGCCAGCAGTTACGGCCGGACCGGGGGATACTATGGCTACACCTTC
-,TRBJ1-2,few,TRBV4-2,CASSQDKPASYGYTF,TGTGCCAGCAGCCAAGATAAGCCAGCCTCCTATGGCTACACCTTC
-,TRBJ2-7,-,TRBV4-1,CASSRGGRFLDEQYF,TGCGCCAGCAGCCGGGGGGGCAGATTTTTGGACGAGCAGTACTTC